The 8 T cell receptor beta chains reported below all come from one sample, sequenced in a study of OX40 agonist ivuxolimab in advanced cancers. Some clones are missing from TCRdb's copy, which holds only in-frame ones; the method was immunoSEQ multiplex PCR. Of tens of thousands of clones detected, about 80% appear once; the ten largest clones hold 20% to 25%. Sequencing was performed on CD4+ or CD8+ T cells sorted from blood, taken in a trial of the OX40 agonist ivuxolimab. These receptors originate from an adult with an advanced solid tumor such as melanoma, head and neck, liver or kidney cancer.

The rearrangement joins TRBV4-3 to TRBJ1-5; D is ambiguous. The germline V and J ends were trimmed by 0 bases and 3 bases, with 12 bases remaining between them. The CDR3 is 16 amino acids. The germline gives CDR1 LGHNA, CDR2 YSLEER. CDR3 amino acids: CASSQESSQPNQPQHF. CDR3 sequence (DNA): TGCGCCAGCAGCCAAGAATCGTCACAGCCCAATCAGCCCCAGCATTTT.

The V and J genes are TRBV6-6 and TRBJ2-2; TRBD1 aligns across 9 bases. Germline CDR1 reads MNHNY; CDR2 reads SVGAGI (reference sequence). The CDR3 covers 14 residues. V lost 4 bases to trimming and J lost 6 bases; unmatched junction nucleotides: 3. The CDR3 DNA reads TGTGCCAGCAGTTCTACAGGGGGCCCCGGGGAGCTGTTTTTT. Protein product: CASSSTGGPGELFF.

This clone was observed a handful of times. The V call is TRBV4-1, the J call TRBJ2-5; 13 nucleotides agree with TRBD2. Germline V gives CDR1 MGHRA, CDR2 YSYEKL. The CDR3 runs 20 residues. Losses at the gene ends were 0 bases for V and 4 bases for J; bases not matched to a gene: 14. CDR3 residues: CASSQEESHRLAGGGETQYF. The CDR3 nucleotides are TGCGCCAGCAGCCAAGAAGAGTCACACCGACTAGCGGGAGGAGGAGAGACCCAGTACTTC.

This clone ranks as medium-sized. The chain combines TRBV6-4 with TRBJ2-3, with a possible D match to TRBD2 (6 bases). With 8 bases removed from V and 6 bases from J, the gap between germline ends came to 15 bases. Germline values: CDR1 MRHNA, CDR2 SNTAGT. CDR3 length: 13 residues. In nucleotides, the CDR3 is TGTGCCAGCTCCCGGGGGAGTGTGGATACGCAGTATTTT. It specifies CASSRGSVDTQYF.

The DNA of the CDR3 is TGTGCCACCAGCAGAGTTACGGGGGCCTACGAGCAGTACTTC. Its protein product is CATSRVTGAYEQYF. The V gene is TRBV15, the J gene TRBJ2-7; weak D call: TRBD2 (6 bases). The length of the CDR3 is 14 residues. V was shortened by 1 base and J by 2 bases, with 9 bases between the two germline ends. Germline V gives CDR1 LNHNV, CDR2 YYDKDF (reference sequence). The full variable domain, rest sourced from reference TRBV15 and TRBJ2-7, is DAMVIQNPRYQVTQFGKPVTLSCSQTLNHNVMYWYQQKSSQAPKLLFHYYDKDFNNEADTPDNFQSRRPNTSFCFLDIRSPGLGDTAMYLCATSRVTGAYEQYFGPGTRLTVT.

The DNA for the CDR3 is TGTGCCAGCAGCAGCCCTAGCGGGGGGAGGGATGAGCAGTTCTTC. This sequence encodes CASSSPSGGRDEQFF. The chain recombines TRBV27 with TRBJ2-1, with 11 bases lining up with TRBD2. There are 15 residues in the CDR3. Germline assignment: CDR1 MNHEY and CDR2 SMNVEV (reference sequence). Unmatched junction bases numbered 9, after V lost 6 bases and J lost 8 bases.

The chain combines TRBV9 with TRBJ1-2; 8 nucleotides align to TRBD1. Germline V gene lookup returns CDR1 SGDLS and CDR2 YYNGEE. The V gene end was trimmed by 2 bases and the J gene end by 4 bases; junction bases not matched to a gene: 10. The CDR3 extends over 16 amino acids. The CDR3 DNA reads TGTGCCAGCAGCGTGGGGGGGACAGGCCTAAGCTATGGCTACACCTTC. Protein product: CASSVGGTGLSYGYTF.

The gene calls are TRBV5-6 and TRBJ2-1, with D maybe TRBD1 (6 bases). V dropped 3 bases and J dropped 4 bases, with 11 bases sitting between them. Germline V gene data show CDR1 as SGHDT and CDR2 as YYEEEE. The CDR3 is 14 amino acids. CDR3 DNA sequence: TGTGCCAGCAGCTCCAGGGGAAGGTACAATGAGCAGTTCTTC. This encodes CASSSRGRYNEQFF.